Each of the 24 T cell receptor beta chains below was sequenced from the same sample in a study of cytomegalovirus exposure and HLA in healthy donors. Vbeta (60) and Jbeta (13) primers were used in the PCR. Libraries were prepared by immunoSEQ multiplex PCR; TCRdb keeps only in-frame clonotypes and omits some of them. The sample carries about 190,000 clones, 80% to 90% recorded once. Sequenced input: PBMCs. The receptors were sampled from a man under 40 in good health and CMV-seronegative.

V usage is TRBV30 and J usage is TRBJ1-3; D is unresolved. Trimming took 0 bases from V and 3 from J, leaving 12 bases between them. This CDR3 spans 15 amino acids. Germline lookup yields CDR1 GTSNPN and CDR2 SVGIG (reference sequence). The CDR3 coding sequence is TGTGCCTGGAGTGTCCGGCTTTACTATGGAAACACCATATATTTT. Its translation is CAWSVRLYYGNTIYF. Full variable domain (remainder filled in from reference TRBV30 and TRBJ1-3): SQTIHQWPATLVQPVGSPLSLECTVEGTSNPNLYWYRQAAGRGLQLLFYSVGIGQISSEVPQNLSASRPQDRQFILSSKKLLLSDSGFYLCAWSVRLYYGNTIYFGEGSWLTVV.

The gene calls are TRBV2 and TRBJ2-7, with 11 bases aligning to TRBD1. This CDR3 comprises 14 residues. V trimming: 4 bases; J trimming: 2 bases; junction bases outside the gene matches: 1. CDR1 and CDR2 (germline): SNHLY, FYNNEI. CDR3 in DNA: TGTGCCAGCAGTGCGGACAGGGGGCCCTACGAGCAGTACTTC. This codes for CASSADRGPYEQYF.

The rearrangement joins TRBV6-6 to TRBJ1-1; TRBD1 might be the D (5 bases). The CDR3 runs 15 residues. Trimming removed 0 bases from V and 4 bases from J, with 12 bases in between. Germline CDR1 MNHNY, CDR2 SVGAGI (reference sequence). For the CDR3, the DNA is TGTGCCAGCAGTTACTCGAAGGGGTGGGGCACTGAAGCTTTCTTT. Amino acid sequence: CASSYSKGWGTEAFF.

The chain employs TRBV5-1 and TRBJ2-1; 12 positions match TRBD2. Germline V lookup: CDR1 SGHRS, CDR2 YFSETQ. The CDR3 length is 15 residues. J lost 4 bases, V lost 2 bases, and 1 base had no gene match. The CDR3 DNA is TGCGCCAGCAGCTTACTAGCGGGAGGATACAATGAGCAGTTCTTC. It encodes CASSLLAGGYNEQFF. Full variable domain (rest looked up from reference TRBV5-1 and TRBJ2-1): KAGVTQTPRYLIKTRGQQVTLSCSPISGHRSVSWYQQTPGQGLQFLFEYFSETQRNKGNFPGRFSGRQFSNSRSEMNVSTLELGDSALYLCASSLLAGGYNEQFFGPGTRLTVL.

This clone was recorded only once. The genes are TRBV19 and TRBJ2-1, with 8 nucleotides matching TRBD2. This CDR3 spans 13 amino acids. The germline CDR1 and CDR2 sequences are LNHDA and SQIVND (reference sequence). V was clipped by 10 bases and J by 10 bases; unmatched bases: 12. The chain's CDR3 is CATTSGPPGEQFF. For the CDR3, the DNA is TGTGCCACAACTAGCGGTCCGCCGGGGGAGCAGTTCTTC.

V and J are TRBV29-1 and TRBJ2-5, with D possibly being TRBD1 (5 bases). Germline V gene sequence: CDR1 SQVTM, CDR2 ANQGSEA. The CDR3 length is 14 residues. V was pared by 0 bases and J by 7 bases, with 15 bases between. CDR3 region: CSVEEGHSLWTQYF. CDR3 sequence (DNA): TGCAGCGTTGAAGAAGGACATAGTCTGTGGACCCAGTACTTC. The whole variable domain, remainder taken from reference TRBV29-1 and TRBJ2-5, is SAVISQKPSRDICQRGTSLTIQCQVDSQVTMMFWYRQQPGQSLTLIATANQGSEATYESGFVIDKFPISRPNLTFSTLTVSNMSPEDSSIYLCSVEEGHSLWTQYFGPGTRLLVL.

The chain uses TRBV5-1 and TRBJ1-1, with a tentative D call TRBD1 (5 bases). The germline CDR1 and CDR2 sequences are SGHRS and YFSETQ. The CDR3 totals 11 residues. Trimming removed 2 bases at V and 8 bases at J, with 7 bases between. The CDR3 nucleotides read TGCGCCAGCAGCTTCCAGGGAGAAGCTTTCTTT. Protein sequence: CASSFQGEAFF.

The chain combines TRBV21-1 with TRBJ1-2; the D segment call TRBD1 is taken from the table without a DNA check. TRBV21-1 corresponds to a pseudogene. The CDR3 has 16 amino acids. CDR3 sequence reads: CASSSPGRGYRSRYTF. CDR3 sequence (DNA): TGTGCCAGCAGCTCCCCAGGCAGGGGATACCGAAGTCGCTACACCTTC.

The DNA for the CDR3 is TGTGCCAGCTCCCACAGGGAGGGCGAAAAACTGTTTTTT. Protein: CASSHREGEKLFF. The gene calls are TRBV18 and TRBJ1-4; TRBD1 might be the D (6 bases). The CDR3 runs to 13 residues. Per germline, CDR1 KGHSH and CDR2 LQKENI. Deletions cut 6 bases from V and 8 bases from J, with 13 bases between.

The chain combines TRBV2 with TRBJ2-3; weak D call: TRBD1 (5 bases). Between the trimmed V and J ends, which lost 8 bases and 3 bases, there was a span of 15 bases. Germline values: CDR1 SNHLY, CDR2 FYNNEI. The CDR3 has 14 residues. CDR3 DNA: TGTGCCAGCCGAACTCAGGGTGGAACAGATACGCAGTATTTT. It specifies CASRTQGGTDTQYF.

The genes are TRBV9 and TRBJ2-5; D perhaps matches TRBD2 (6 bases). The end of the DNA is better explained by TRBJ2-7, so the J call may be wrong. Germline V gene sequence: CDR1 SGDLS, CDR2 YYNGEE. CDR3 length: 16 amino acids. Here the CDR3 reads CASSPRTGTYPYEQYF. DNA for the CDR3: TGTGCCAGCAGCCCTCGAACCGGGACTTACCCCTACGAGCAGTACTTC.

V and J are TRBV15 and TRBJ2-2; TRBD2 agrees at 8 bases. Germline V lookup: CDR1 LNHNV, CDR2 YYDKDF (reference sequence). CDR3 size: 16 residues. V gave up 8 bases and J gave up 2 bases; unmatched junction bases: 10. CDR3 coding DNA: TGTGCCACCTCCAGCATACGGGGGGGAAACACCGGGGAGCTGTTTTTT. Its protein is CATSSIRGGNTGELFF.

V gene TRBV5-1 combines with J gene TRBJ2-2; 8 bases align to TRBD2. J was trimmed by 6 bases and V by 5 bases; bases with no gene match: 6. Germline-derived CDR1 and CDR2 are SGHRS and YFSETQ. This CDR3 is built from 14 residues. The CDR3 DNA is TGCGCCAGCAGGGTAACGGGAGGGCCCGGGGAGCTGTTTTTT. Encoded protein: CASRVTGGPGELFF.

The rearrangement links TRBV7-8 to TRBJ1-4; 7 bases agree with TRBD1. V was pared by 6 bases and J by 7 bases, with 8 bases of the junction left unmatched. Per germline, CDR1 SGHVS and CDR2 FQNEAQ. The CDR3 is 14 residues long. CDR3 sequence (DNA): TGTGCCAGCAGTTTCGGACAGGTCCCTGAAAAACTGTTTTTT. This encodes CASSFGQVPEKLFF.

The gene calls are TRBV18 and TRBJ2-7; D gene uncertain. The germline V gene has CDR1 KGHSH and CDR2 LQKENI. V lost 2 bases, J lost 6 bases, and 11 bases lay in between. This CDR3 is built from 13 residues. The CDR3 coding sequence is TGTGCCAGCTCACCATTGGTCGAGAGCGAGCAGTACTTC. Translated, it gives CASSPLVESEQYF. Full variable domain (remainder filled in from reference TRBV18 and TRBJ2-7): NAGVMQNPRHLVRRRGQEARLRCSPMKGHSHVYWYRQLPEEGLKFMVYLQKENIIDESGMPKERFSAEFPKEGPSILRIQQVVRGDSAAYFCASSPLVESEQYFGPGTRLTVT.

The chain combines TRBV2 with TRBJ1-2; 10 nucleotides line up with TRBD1. The CDR3 has 15 residues. The trim removed 11 bases at V and 5 bases at J, leaving 14 bases unmatched. Germline CDR1 SNHLY, CDR2 FYNNEI. The CDR3 region is CAGGTGDRRRYGYTF. In DNA, the CDR3 is TGTGCCGGAGGGACAGGGGACCGCCGGAGGTATGGCTACACCTTC.

V is TRBV14 and J is TRBJ2-3; D is possibly TRBD1 (5 bases). The CDR3 totals 15 residues. Germline values: CDR1 SGHDN, CDR2 FVKESK. The V end was cut by 6 bases, the J end by 0 bases, with 13 bases between. CDR3: CASSLDRSSTDTQYF. The DNA of the CDR3 is TGTGCCAGCAGTCTCGACAGATCTAGCACAGATACGCAGTATTTT.

This clone appeared once. This CDR3 reads CASSPSGSPTVMLYF. The CDR3, as DNA: TGTGCCAGCAGTCCCAGCGGGAGTCCGACCGTGATGCTGTACTTC. V gene TRBV28 combines with J gene TRBJ2-7, with TRBD2 matching 8 bases. With V trimmed by 5 bases and J by 12 bases, 18 bases remained unmatched. The CDR3 has 15 amino acids. Germline loops: CDR1 MDHEN, CDR2 SYDVKM.

The chain recombines TRBV6-4 with TRBJ2-5; 8 nucleotides align to TRBD1. The tail of the sequence fits TRBJ2-7 better, so the J call may be wrong. Germline lookup yields CDR1 MRHNA and CDR2 SNTAGT. The CDR3 is 20 residues long. The CDR3 protein is CASSVSRPLTYRGNSYEQYF. In DNA, the CDR3 is TGTGCCAGCAGTGTCTCACGCCCCTTGACATACAGGGGGAATAGCTACGAGCAGTACTTC.

The gene calls are TRBV19 and TRBJ2-5, with D possibly matching TRBD1 (6 bases). V dropped 0 bases and J dropped 3 bases, with 8 bases sitting between them. The CDR3 totals 14 residues. The germline CDR1 and CDR2 sequences are LNHDA and SQIVND (reference sequence). CDR3 nucleotides: TGTGCCAGTAGTATAGACAGGGGCGAAGAGACCCAGTACTTC. It translates to CASSIDRGEETQYF.

This clone showed up just once. In DNA form, the CDR3 reads TGTGCCAGCAGTTACTCTGGGGGGGGAGTAGAGACCCAGTACTTC. Its translation is CASSYSGGGVETQYF. The chain uses TRBV6-5 and TRBJ2-5; 7 bases fit TRBD2. V trimming: 0 bases; J trimming: 4 bases; junction bases outside the gene matches: 5. CDR3 length equals 15 residues. Germline V gene data show CDR1 as MNHEY and CDR2 as SVGAGI.

The chain carries TRBV2 and TRBJ1-6, with D possibly TRBD1 on 6 matching bases. The CDR3 is 14 residues long. The germline CDR1 and CDR2 sequences are SNHLY and FYNNEI. V was shortened by 6 bases and J by 10 bases, with 16 bases between the two germline ends. CDR3: CASRAAGDGSPLHF. CDR3 DNA: TGTGCCAGCAGGGCGGCAGGGGATGGGTCACCCCTCCACTTT.

A single count supports this clone. The junction does not match germline at one end; this may be a read error. The chain combines TRBV5-6 with TRBJ2-7; TRBD1 matches at 8 bases. The CDR3 sequence is 14 residues long. CDR1 and CDR2 from the germline V gene are SGHDT and YYEEEE. The CDR3: CASSFGRGWTGHVF. The DNA for the CDR3 is TGTGCCAGCAGCTTTGGTCGCGGTTGGACAGGGCATGTCTTC.

This clone showed up just a few times. This chain connects TRBV6-5 to TRBJ2-7; possible D gene TRBD1, 5 bases. The germline V gene has CDR1 MNHEY and CDR2 SVGAGI. Trimming cost V 1 base and J 2 bases, with 9 bases left between them. This CDR3 has 14 amino acids. The DNA of the CDR3 is TGTGCCAGCAGTTACTTAGACAGAACCTACGAGCAGTACTTC. Its protein is CASSYLDRTYEQYF.